This T cell receptor beta chain was sequenced in a study of graft-versus-host responses after intestinal transplantation. At the level of the study: Anti-thymocyte globulin was used for induction in all recipients, who then took tacrolimus and steroids for approximately 3 years. General study findings and limits: Peak levels of circulating GvH clones tracked with early post-transplant HvG declines. GvH clones appeared in recipient marrow, some first in ileum or blood.

Worth noting for this clone: The antigen remains unidentified.

Sequencing was performed with immunoSEQ multiplex PCR; in TCRdb, only in-frame clones are kept and a portion is missing. The sample yields around 50,000 clones, 80% to 90% seen once. Germline V gene lookup returns CDR1 MNHEY and CDR2 SVGAGI. The CDR3 extends over 13 amino acids. Trimming at V came to 8 bases and at J to 12 bases, leaving 13 bases not matched to a gene. This rearrangement joins TRBV6-5 to TRBJ2-1; 7 bases agree with TRBD2. The TCR sequence derives from a human donor who was the organ donor for an intestinal transplant. The sample in question was unstimulated CD4+ T cells sorted from spleen or lymph node cells, obtained before transplant. In DNA, the CDR3 is TGTGCCAGCGCGCGGGAGTTAGGCGCTTGGCAGTTCTTC. It translates to CASARELGAWQFF.